This T cell receptor beta chain derives from a study of shared clonotypes between healthy human individuals. Trimming cost V 5 bases and J 5 bases, with 19 bases left between them. CDR1 and CDR2 (germline): SGHRS, YFSETQ. The CDR3 consists of 15 residues. Assay used: immunoSEQ multiplex PCR; TCRdb lists only in-frame clones, some missing. The data show fewer than 700,000 clones, roughly 95% seen once. CD8 cells regarded as naive lacked CD45RO, were positively chosen for CCR7, and omitted terminally differentiated effector memory CD45RA+ cells. This chain uses TRBV5-1 with TRBJ2-5; D is perhaps TRBD2 (5 bases). The receptor comes from a woman aged 25 to 39 in good health. The specimen sequenced was naive CD8+ T cells sorted from blood. DNA of the CDR3: TGCGCCAGCAGGGCATCCAGCGGTGTCCGGGAGACCCAGTACTTC. This codes for CASRASSGVRETQYF.